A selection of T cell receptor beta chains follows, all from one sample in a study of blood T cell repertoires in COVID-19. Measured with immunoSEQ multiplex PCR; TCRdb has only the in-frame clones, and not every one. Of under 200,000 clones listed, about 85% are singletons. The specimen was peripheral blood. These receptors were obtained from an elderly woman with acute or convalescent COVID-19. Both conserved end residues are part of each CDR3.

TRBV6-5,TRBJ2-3,CASSYGGGLTDTQYF
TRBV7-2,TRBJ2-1,CASSPPQGTYNEQFF
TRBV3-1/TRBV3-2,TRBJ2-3,CASSQRLLAGGITDTQYF
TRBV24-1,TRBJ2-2,CATSAAGVSNTGELFF
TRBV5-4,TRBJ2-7,CASSNDRGPLEQYF
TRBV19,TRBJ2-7,CASSTRGHSYEQYF
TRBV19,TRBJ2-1,CASSIGGANEQFF
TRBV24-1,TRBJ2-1,CATSEGESYNEQFF
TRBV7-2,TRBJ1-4,CASSTVGGTNEKLFF
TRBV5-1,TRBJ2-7,CASSLGGTPNYEQYF
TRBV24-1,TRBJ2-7,CATRRLAGDSYEQYF
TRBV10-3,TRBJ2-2,CAITFRSTGELFF
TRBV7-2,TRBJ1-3,CASSWDIRATGNTIYF
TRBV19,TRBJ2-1,CASSREGRNNEQFF
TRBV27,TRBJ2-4,CASRRGGTLAKNIQYF
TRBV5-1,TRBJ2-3,CASSHGTALTDTQYF
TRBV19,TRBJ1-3,CASTTGNSGNTIYF
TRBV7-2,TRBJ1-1,CASSSPGGKVSAFF
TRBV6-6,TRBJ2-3,CASSRGTSGGNTDTQYF
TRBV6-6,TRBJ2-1,CASRTQQGYRTEQFF
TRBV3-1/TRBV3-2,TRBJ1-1,CASSQGVFTAEAFF
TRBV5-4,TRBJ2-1,CASSPRALAGGLNEQFF
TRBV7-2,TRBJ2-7,CASSLRGPLAGVPYEQYF
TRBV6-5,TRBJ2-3,CASSDSGLLTDTQYF
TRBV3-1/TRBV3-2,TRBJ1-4,CASSFRDRAEKLFF
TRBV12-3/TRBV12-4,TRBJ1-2,CASSVDRVVGYTF
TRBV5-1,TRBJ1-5,CASSLDGYSNQPQHF
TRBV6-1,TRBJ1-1,CASSEGGPGDTEAFF
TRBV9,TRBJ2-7,CASSAPGLAREQYF
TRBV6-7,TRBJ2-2,CASSYRGLGGTGTGELFF
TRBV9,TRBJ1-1,CASSQGQGATEAFF
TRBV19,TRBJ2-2,CASSPLPRAGELFF
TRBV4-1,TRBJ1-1,CASSQTPGFAEAFF